This TCR beta chain derives from a study of T cells in localized non-small cell lung cancer. This table comes from immunoSEQ multiplex PCR, and its TCRdb copy is limited to in-frame clones, with some not included. The repertoire includes tens of thousands of clones, about 89% of them detected once, and approximately 23% sits in the top ten. The sequenced sample was peripheral blood, obtained before any cancer treatment. The source is a man between 40 and 75 years old with stage I squamous cell lung carcinoma.

CDR3 residues: CASSLLGGGRTEAFF. The CDR3 nucleotides read TGCGCCAGCAGCCTCCTAGGGGGGGGGAGAACTGAAGCTTTCTTT. This rearrangement joins TRBV4-1 to TRBJ1-1, with TRBD1 as a possible D gene (6 bases). The CDR3 length is 15 residues. Germline CDR1 reads MGHRA; CDR2 reads YSYEKL. V lost 4 bases and J lost 5, with 17 bases in between.